Presented here are 23 T cell receptor beta chains from one specimen sequenced in a study of OX40 agonist ivuxolimab in advanced cancers. TCRdb's table, derived via immunoSEQ multiplex PCR, lists solely in-frame clones and lacks some. The repertoire holds 70,000 to 85,000 clones, with nearly 95% as singletons. The source was CD4+ or CD8+ T cells sorted from blood, collected in a trial of the OX40 agonist ivuxolimab. All receptors derive from an adult with an advanced solid tumor such as melanoma, head and neck, liver or kidney cancer.

CDR3 nucleotides: TGTGCCAGCAGTAGGACGACCTACGAGCAGTACTTC. Translated, it gives CASSRTTYEQYF. The chain employs TRBV6-5 and TRBJ2-7; D remains ambiguous. The CDR3 is 12 residues long. Germline CDR1 reads MNHEY; CDR2 reads SVGAGI. V was trimmed by 5 bases and J by 2 bases, leaving 7 bases between them.

V usage is TRBV11-3 and J usage is TRBJ2-7; D is undetermined. Germline V gene lookup returns CDR1 SGHNT and CDR2 YENEEA. CDR3 length equals 12 residues. The ends were cut back, 1 base at V and 7 bases at J, with 8 bases in the middle. The CDR3 DNA sequence: TGTGCCAGCAGCTTAGGCGCATGGGAGCAGTACTTC. Translation gives CASSLGAWEQYF.

V usage is TRBV7-9 and J usage is TRBJ2-7; the D call may be TRBD1 or TRBD2 (5 bases each). CDR1 is SEHNR and CDR2 is FQNEAQ in the germline V gene (reference sequence). V lost 4 bases and J 4 bases, leaving 20 bases between the germline ends. This CDR3 is built from 16 residues. CDR3 residues: CASSSRTGLSGYEQYF. The CDR3 bases are TGTGCCAGCAGCTCGAGAACAGGCCTTTCGGGATACGAGCAGTACTTC.

The chain combines TRBV27 with TRBJ2-1; 12 positions agree with TRBD2. The length of the CDR3 is 12 residues. J was trimmed by 15 bases and V by 10 bases; bases with no gene match: 10. CDR1 MNHEY and CDR2 SMNVEV come from the germline V gene (reference sequence). The CDR3 loop is CATTTSGRSLFF. CDR3 nucleotide sequence: TGTGCCACCACGACTAGCGGGAGAAGTCTGTTCTTC.

CDR3 nucleotide sequence: TGCAGTGCAAGGGGGGAGGGTGTGAATGAGCAGTTCTTC. It codes for CSARGEGVNEQFF. J is TRBJ2-1 and V is TRBV29-1; D perhaps matches TRBD2 (7 bases). The CDR3 covers 13 residues. Germline V gene sequence: CDR1 SQVTM, CDR2 ANQGSEA.

V is TRBV27 and J is TRBJ1-1; unclear D gene. CDR1 MNHEY and CDR2 SMNVEV come from the germline V gene (reference sequence). The CDR3 contains 14 residues. With 0 bases removed from V and 0 bases from J, the gap between germline ends came to 5 bases. The DNA of the CDR3 is TGTGCCAGCAGTTTATCGAGTGTGAACACTGAAGCTTTCTTT. This translates into CASSLSSVNTEAFF.

The chain is built from TRBV13 and TRBJ2-1; 7 bases agree with TRBD1. J was trimmed by 2 bases and V by 5 bases; bases with no gene match: 9. This CDR3 is 16 amino acids long. CDR1 is PRHDT and CDR2 is FYEKMQ in the germline V gene (reference sequence). CDR3 nucleotides: TGTGCCAGCAGCCCCCCGACAGGGAATCCCTACAATGAGCAGTTCTTC. Translation gives CASSPPTGNPYNEQFF.

The V and J genes are TRBV7-3 and TRBJ2-7; weak D call: TRBD2 (7 bases). Trimming removed 3 bases from V and 2 bases from J, with 11 bases in between. The CDR3 runs to 14 residues. CDR1 and CDR2 (germline): SGHTA, FQGTGA. CDR3 amino acids: CASSFGGGAYEQYF. DNA of the CDR3: TGTGCCAGCAGCTTCGGAGGGGGGGCCTACGAGCAGTACTTC. The whole variable domain, filled in from reference TRBV7-3 and TRBJ2-7, reads GAGVSQTPSNKVTEKGKYVELRCDPISGHTALYWYRQSLGQGPEFLIYFQGTGAADDSGLPNDRFFAVRPEGSVSTLKIQRTERGDSAVYLCASSFGGGAYEQYFGPGTRLTVT.

This clone has a handful of counts. V is TRBV1 and J is TRBJ2-1; the table's D call, TRBD2, has no DNA check behind it. TRBV1 is assigned pseudogene status. The CDR3 has 17 amino acids. The CDR3 reads CTSSRRMWESSYNEQFF. The CDR3 nucleotides read TGCACCAGCAGCCGGCGTATGTGGGAGAGCTCCTACAATGAGCAGTTCTTC.

The chain employs TRBV7-2 and TRBJ1-2; no firm D call. The CDR3 extends over 18 amino acids. The V gene's germline CDR1 is SGHTA and CDR2 FQGNSA. The germline V and J ends were trimmed by 4 bases and 0 bases, with 21 bases remaining between them. CDR3 sequence: CASSSPIEPTPSNYGYTF. For the CDR3, the DNA is TGTGCCAGCAGCTCCCCCATAGAGCCTACTCCCTCTAACTATGGCTACACCTTC.

The chain links TRBV5-6 to TRBJ1-1; no clear D. This CDR3 is 14 amino acids long. Trimming took off 0 bases at V and 3 bases at J, with 9 bases between the two ends. Germline CDR1 SGHDT, CDR2 YYEEEE. The CDR3 region is CASSLGDLYTEAFF. As DNA, the CDR3 is TGTGCCAGCAGCTTGGGGGATTTGTACACTGAAGCTTTCTTT. The variable domain in full, with the rest retrieved from reference TRBV5-6 and TRBJ1-1, is DAGVTQSPTHLIKTRGQQVTLRCSPKSGHDTVSWYQQALGQGPQFIFQYYEEEERQRGNFPDRFSGHQFPNYSSELNVNALLLGDSALYLCASSLGDLYTEAFFGQGTRLTVV.

The chain recombines TRBV4-3 with TRBJ2-7; D is perhaps TRBD1 (6 bases). The V end lost 2 bases, the J end lost 0 bases, and 14 bases lay between the germline ends. The CDR3 runs 16 residues. Germline-derived CDR1 and CDR2 are LGHNA and YSLEER. CDR3: CASSQRTGPSSYEQYF. The CDR3 DNA is TGCGCCAGCAGCCAAAGAACAGGGCCGAGCTCCTACGAGCAGTACTTC.

This rearrangement joins TRBV5-6 to TRBJ2-7, with 11 bases identical to TRBD1. Germline CDR1 SGHDT, CDR2 YYEEEE. This CDR3 is built from 14 residues. The V segment lost 6 bases and the J segment 3 bases; nucleotides outside the gene matches: 5. The CDR3 DNA reads as TGTGCCAGCACCTGGACAGGGGGCTTCTACGAGCAGTACTTC. This sequence encodes CASTWTGGFYEQYF.

V gene TRBV14 combines with J gene TRBJ2-7, with D perhaps TRBD1 (6 bases). Looked up from germline, CDR1 is SGHDN and CDR2 is FVKESK. The CDR3 length is 13 residues. The germline V and J ends were trimmed by 7 bases and 4 bases, with 14 bases remaining between them. The CDR3, as DNA: TGTGCCAGCACGGCAGGGGCGGTGTACGAGCAGTACTTC. Translating it yields CASTAGAVYEQYF.

This chain uses TRBV7-9 with TRBJ2-3; TRBD2 agrees at 14 bases. CDR3 size: 19 residues. V lost 6 bases and J lost 4; bases outside the gene matches: 15. CDR1 and CDR2 (germline): SEHNR, FQNEAQ (reference sequence). The CDR3 protein is CASRDETSGRGLRADTQYF. CDR3 DNA sequence: TGTGCCAGCAGAGACGAGACTAGCGGGAGGGGTTTGCGGGCAGATACGCAGTATTTT.

In DNA, the CDR3 is TGTGCCAGTAGTATAGGACTAGCGAATTACAATGAGCAGTTCTTC. Protein sequence: CASSIGLANYNEQFF. V usage is TRBV19 and J usage is TRBJ2-1; 8 positions agree with TRBD2. This CDR3 is built from 15 residues. The junction had 3 bases not matched to a gene; V was cut back by 1 base and J by 4 bases. CDR1 and CDR2 (germline): LNHDA, SQIVND (reference sequence).

The chain employs TRBV27 and TRBJ2-5; D is perhaps TRBD1 (6 bases). Germline CDR1 reads MNHEY; CDR2 reads SMNVEV (reference sequence). The CDR3 has 15 residues. V dropped 0 bases and J dropped 1 base, with 9 bases sitting between them. This chain's CDR3 is CASSLSWGPQETQYF. The CDR3 DNA sequence: TGTGCCAGCAGTTTATCATGGGGGCCCCAAGAGACCCAGTACTTC.

The V and J genes are TRBV4-1 and TRBJ2-1; 12 nucleotides agree with TRBD2. Looked up from germline, CDR1 is MGHRA and CDR2 is YSYEKL. This CDR3 is built from 16 residues. V was clipped by 0 bases and J by 5 bases; unmatched bases: 2. CDR3 sequence: CASSQDGLAGHNEQFF. CDR3 nucleotide sequence: TGCGCCAGCAGCCAAGATGGACTAGCGGGGCACAATGAGCAGTTCTTC.

The chain is built from TRBV28 and TRBJ2-1; TRBD2 matches at 9 bases. Looked up from germline, CDR1 is MDHEN and CDR2 is SYDVKM. CDR3 length: 16 residues. Losses at the gene ends were 6 bases for V and 4 bases for J; bases not matched to a gene: 10. DNA for the CDR3: TGTGCCAGCAGCCCTTATAGCGGGAGAGAATACAATGAGCAGTTCTTC. Residues: CASSPYSGREYNEQFF.

This chain joins TRBV6-1 and TRBJ2-7; D is unclear. V was cut by 8 bases and J by 0 bases, with 5 bases left in between. This CDR3 is 11 amino acids long. The germline gives CDR1 MNHNS, CDR2 SASEGT. CDR3 region: CASRVSYEQYF. The DNA for the CDR3 is TGTGCCAGCCGGGTCTCCTACGAGCAGTACTTC.

The sample holds one count of this clone. The chain couples TRBV9 to TRBJ2-1; TRBD2 matches 8 bases. This CDR3 comprises 17 residues. With 4 bases clipped from V and 4 bases from J, the junction kept 13 bases outside the gene matches. Germline lookup yields CDR1 SGDLS and CDR2 YYNGEE. In nucleotides, the CDR3 is TGTGCCAGCAGCCTAGACTCGGCGGGGACTAGTTACAATGAGCAGTTCTTC. Protein: CASSLDSAGTSYNEQFF.

V usage is TRBV9 and J usage is TRBJ2-2, with D perhaps matching TRBD2 (6 bases). The germline CDR1 and CDR2 sequences are SGDLS and YYNGEE. Trimming pared 0 bases from V and 2 bases from J, leaving 8 bases between. The CDR3 loop spans 15 amino acids. CDR3 sequence reads: CASSVGDFNTGELFF. For the CDR3, the DNA is TGTGCCAGCAGCGTAGGGGACTTTAACACCGGGGAGCTGTTTTTT.

The CDR3 DNA sequence: TGCGCCAGCAGCTTGGGAAACAGGGGGCAATCACCCCTCCACTTT. This codes for CASSLGNRGQSPLHF. The V and J genes are TRBV5-1 and TRBJ1-6; 9 bases are a match to TRBD1. The V segment lost 0 bases and the J segment 10 bases; nucleotides outside the gene matches: 5. CDR3 length: 15 amino acids. The V gene's germline CDR1 is SGHRS and CDR2 YFSETQ.